The clone carrying this T cell receptor beta chain has only a few counts. As yet, its antigen is unknown. This entry belongs to a study of T cell responses to AZD1222 COVID-19 vaccine. Study outcomes and limitations: At baseline, just 6 or 7 AZD1222 recipients tested seropositive. Samples come after the peak T cell response, not at day 14. Spike-spanning, vaccine-associated CD4 TCRs were dominant at 160-218 and 743-854.

The CDR3 is 13 amino acids. The V end lost 5 bases, the J end lost 10 bases, and 12 bases lay between the germline ends. CDR1 MNHEY and CDR2 SVGAGI come from the germline V gene. Generated by immunoSEQ multiplex PCR, the TCRdb table keeps only in-frame clones and is missing some. The sample contains under 150,000 clones, 91% of which appear only once. The clonotype originates from an adult who received the AZD1222 COVID-19 vaccine. The rearrangement uses TRBV6-5 and TRBJ1-6, with D unclear. The material sequenced was peripheral blood, taken 28 days after the second AZD1222 dose. The CDR3 DNA reads as TGTGCCAGCAGTACACTACAGAACTCACCCCTCCACTTT. Its protein product is CASSTLQNSPLHF.